Listed below are T cell receptor beta chains from one sample, sequenced in a study of shared clonotypes between healthy human individuals. Profiled with immunoSEQ multiplex PCR; TCRdb holds only in-frame clones, not every one. The table includes more than 2,000,000 clones, approximately 90% detected once. Sequencing input: naive CD4+ T cells sorted from blood. The receptors derive from a man aged 18 to 30 in good health. CDR3s include the opening cysteine and the closing phenylalanine or tryptophan. Fields, in order: J gene, clone size, V gene, D gene, CDR3 protein, CDR3 DNA. D genes are given only for firm matches. Expanded clones get a size class; other rows say once, few or many, or leave the size out.

TRBJ2-6	NA	TRBV9	NA	CASSGWDSGANVLTF	TGTGCCAGCAGCGGTTGGGACTCTGGGGCCAACGTCCTGACTTTC
TRBJ2-6	NA	TRBV5-1	NA	CASSPPSGANVLTF	TGCGCCAGCAGCCCACCCTCTGGGGCCAACGTCCTGACTTTC
TRBJ2-5	NA	TRBV11-2	TRBD2	CASSFGPGREKETQYF	TGTGCCAGCAGCTTCGGCCCAGGGAGGGAAAAGGAGACCCAGTACTTC
TRBJ2-2	NA	TRBV9	TRBD1	CASSDSTGVDRTGELFF	TGTGCCAGCAGCGATTCGACAGGGGTGGATAGGACCGGGGAGCTGTTTTTT
TRBJ2-7	NA	TRBV5-1	TRBD1	CASSPGQGSYEQYF	TGCGCCAGCAGCCCGGGACAGGGGAGTTACGAGCAGTACTTC
TRBJ1-3	NA	TRBV2	TRBD1	CASDDRGMISSGNTIYF	TGTGCCAGCGATGACAGGGGTATGATTAGCTCTGGAAACACCATATATTTT
TRBJ2-2	NA	TRBV18	NA	CASSPLRTGELFF	TGTGCCAGCTCACCACTTAGGACAGGGGAGCTGTTTTTT
TRBJ2-7	NA	TRBV21-1	NA	CASSKEILRLEQYF	TGTGCCAGCAGCAAAGAAATACTCCGACTGGAGCAGTACTTC
TRBJ2-5	NA	TRBV20-1	NA	CSAKSGETQYF	TGCAGTGCAAAAAGCGGAGAGACCCAGTACTTC
TRBJ2-1	NA	TRBV19	TRBD2	CASSYRGGSYNEQFF	TGTGCCAGTAGTTACCGCGGGGGGTCCTACAATGAGCAGTTCTTC
TRBJ1-4	NA	TRBV7-9	NA	CATGSGVATNEKLFF	TGTGCTACCGGGTCAGGGGTTGCAACTAATGAAAAACTGTTTTTT
TRBJ2-3	once	TRBV9	NA	CASSVEGNLQADTQYF	TGTGCCAGCAGCGTAGAAGGCAACCTTCAGGCAGATACGCAGTATTTT
TRBJ2-3	NA	TRBV4-1	NA	CASSQSSSTDTQYF	TGCGCCAGCAGCCAAAGCTCGTCCACAGATACGCAGTATTTT
TRBJ2-2	NA	TRBV10-3	NA	CATSVNTGELFF	TGTGCCACCTCGGTCAACACCGGGGAGCTGTTTTTT
TRBJ2-1	NA	TRBV25-1	TRBD2	CASSPSGGGSYNEQFF	TGTGCCAGCAGTCCCTCTGGCGGGGGCTCCTACAATGAGCAGTTCTTC
TRBJ2-1	NA	TRBV9	TRBD1	CASSVEGGSYNEQFF	TGTGCCAGCAGCGTAGAAGGGGGCTCGTACAATGAGCAGTTCTTC
TRBJ2-7	NA	TRBV7-2	TRBD2	CASSSGLAGSHEQYF	TGTGCCAGCAGCTCAGGACTAGCGGGATCTCACGAGCAGTACTTC
TRBJ2-7	NA	TRBV28	NA	CASSFPGPYYEQYF	TGTGCCAGCAGTTTCCCGGGGCCTTACTACGAGCAGTACTTC
TRBJ1-1	NA	TRBV18	NA	CASSPPASQGEAFF	TGTGCCAGCTCACCACCGGCGTCCCAAGGTGAAGCTTTCTTT
TRBJ1-5	NA	TRBV7-8	NA	CASSLTSPYQPQHF	TGTGCCAGCAGCTTAACTTCCCCCTATCAGCCCCAGCATTTT
TRBJ2-5	NA	TRBV6-5	TRBD1	CASSSTGGRETQYF	TGTGCCAGCAGTTCGACAGGGGGTCGAGAGACCCAGTACTTC
TRBJ2-5	NA	TRBV7-7	TRBD1	CASSLGDRVWETQYF	TGTGCTAGCAGCTTAGGGGACAGGGTCTGGGAGACCCAGTACTTC
TRBJ1-5	NA	TRBV7-9	TRBD1	CASSLGQGSNQPQHF	TGTGCCAGCAGCTTGGGACAGGGGAGCAATCAGCCCCAGCATTTT
TRBJ2-5	NA	TRBV5-5	TRBD2	CASSRTSGREETQYF	TGTGCCAGCAGCCGAACTAGCGGGAGGGAAGAGACCCAGTACTTC
TRBJ2-5	NA	TRBV5-1	TRBD2	CASGESGGQETQYF	TGCGCCAGCGGCGAGAGCGGGGGCCAAGAGACCCAGTACTTC
TRBJ2-7	NA	TRBV19	NA	CASRSPGTVYEQYF	TGTGCCAGTAGATCCCCCGGGACGGTCTACGAGCAGTACTTC
TRBJ1-2	NA	TRBV10-3	TRBD1	CAISESATGGNYGYTF	TGTGCCATCAGTGAGTCCGCGACAGGGGGCAATTATGGCTACACCTTC
TRBJ2-7	NA	TRBV10-3	TRBD2	CAISEGTSGGYEQYF	TGTGCCATCAGTGAGGGGACTAGCGGGGGGTACGAGCAGTACTTC
TRBJ1-1	NA	TRBV7-9	NA	CASSLVGQIEAFF	TGTGCCAGCAGCTTAGTAGGACAGATTGAAGCTTTCTTT
TRBJ1-1	NA	TRBV5-1	TRBD1	CASSPRTGANTEAFF	TGCGCCAGCAGCCCACGGACAGGGGCGAACACTGAAGCTTTCTTT
TRBJ2-3	NA	TRBV7-9	NA	CASSWARGPQADTQYF	TGTGCCAGCAGCTGGGCTCGAGGCCCTCAGGCAGATACGCAGTATTTT
TRBJ1-2	NA	TRBV30	NA	CAWSGQAYYGYTF	TGTGCCTGGAGTGGACAGGCCTACTATGGCTACACCTTC
TRBJ2-2	once	TRBV30	NA	CAWSGRNTGELFF	TGTGCCTGGAGTGGCCGTAACACCGGGGAGCTGTTTTTT
TRBJ2-1	NA	TRBV7-9	NA	CASSFQGTKEQFF	TGTGCCAGCAGCTTCCAGGGAACAAAAGAGCAGTTCTTC
TRBJ2-7	NA	TRBV27	TRBD1	CASSLTGTGYYEQYF	TGTGCCAGCAGTTTAACCGGGACAGGGTACTACGAGCAGTACTTC
TRBJ2-7	NA	TRBV7-2	NA	CASSPSIATVYEQYF	TGTGCCAGCAGCCCGTCCATAGCGACTGTCTACGAGCAGTACTTC
TRBJ2-3	NA	TRBV5-1	NA	CASSVLVGSSTDTQYF	TGCGCCAGCAGCGTCCTCGTGGGTTCTAGCACAGATACGCAGTATTTT
TRBJ2-2	NA	TRBV5-1	TRBD1	CASSDKTGVTGELFF	TGCGCCAGCAGCGATAAGACAGGGGTTACCGGGGAGCTGTTTTTT
TRBJ2-5	NA	TRBV7-8	TRBD1	CASSLRDRVRETQYF	TGTGCCAGCAGCCTCCGGGACAGGGTGCGAGAGACCCAGTACTTC
TRBJ1-2	few	TRBV4-1	NA	CASSQDIGYGYTF	TGCGCCAGCAGCCAAGATATTGGCTATGGCTACACCTTC
TRBJ1-4	NA	TRBV27	NA	CASSLPGGNEKLFF	TGTGCCAGCAGTTTGCCAGGAGGGAATGAAAAACTGTTTTTT
TRBJ1-1	NA	TRBV5-4	NA	CASSPEGRNTPGAFF	TGTGCCAGCAGCCCGGAAGGCAGGAACACCCCTGGGGCTTTCTTT
TRBJ1-1	NA	TRBV11-2	TRBD1	CASSIGTGNTEAFF	TGTGCCAGCAGCATAGGGACAGGGAACACTGAAGCTTTCTTT
TRBJ2-1	NA	TRBV5-4	NA	CASSSELLSYNEQFF	TGTGCCAGCAGCTCCGAATTGCTCTCCTACAATGAGCAGTTCTTC
TRBJ1-1	NA	TRBV29-1	NA	CSVGRGAEAFF	TGCAGCGTTGGCAGGGGAGCTGAAGCTTTCTTT
TRBJ2-2	NA	TRBV11-2	NA	CASSSGVVTGELFF	TGTGCCAGCAGCTCGGGGGTTGTCACCGGGGAGCTGTTTTTT